The subject of this entry is one TCR beta chain. Its cognate antigen is unknown. Other DNA sequences within the sample encode an identical CDR3. Terminally differentiated effector memory CD45RA+ cells were excluded from the naive CD8 cells, which were CD45RO-negative and positively selected for CCR7. Trimming left V 2 bases short and J 1 base short, with 8 bases between. CDR3 length: 14 residues. Germline CDR1 is SGDLS and CDR2 is YYNGEE. This specimen comes from a study of shared clonotypes between healthy human individuals. Generated by immunoSEQ multiplex PCR, the TCRdb table keeps only in-frame clones and is missing some. The sample consists of roughly 600,000 clones, roughly 98% of them appearing once. Study outcomes and limitations: Only blood samples were collected, and tissue repertoires likely differ.

Sequenced: naive CD8+ T cells sorted from blood. This chain links TRBV9 with TRBJ2-3, with D possibly TRBD2 on 5 matching bases. This sequence originates from a man younger than 45 in good health. The CDR3 coding sequence is TGTGCCAGCAGCGTGGTGGGAGGCACAGATACGCAGTATTTT. Residues: CASSVVGGTDTQYF.